This T cell receptor (beta chain) appears in the sequencing data of a study of blood T cells in healthy people across ages. RNA extraction gave at least 5 micrograms of total RNA per sample. For the second PCR, which ran for 7 to 11 cycles, a sample-barcoded 5' primer and a J-beta primer mix were used. Each cDNA molecule received a tag from a template-switch adaptor that had 12 random nucleotides. TCRdb reprocessed the 5' RACE reads with MiXCR, giving one entry per CDR3 protein. This table holds about 930,000 distinct CDR3 sequences, roughly 29% found once. These data also featured in a second study, about T cells of mothers and their children. That paper adds: Three mothers and their six children, all healthy Caucasians, donated.

Sequencing was performed on blood. The sequence was obtained from a woman aged 40 to 49 in good health.

This chain's CDR3 is CASSPNPTGHNEKLFF. For the CDR3, the DNA is TGTGCCAGCAGCCCGAACCCGACAGGTCATAATGAAAAACTGTTTTTT. The V call is TRBV21-1, the J call TRBJ1-4; no DNA check was done on the table's D call, TRBD1. TRBV21-1 corresponds to a pseudogene. The CDR3 runs to 16 residues.